Sequencing of this T cell receptor (beta chain) was carried out in a study of PD-1 blockade in classical Hodgkin lymphoma. The V gene lost 4 bases and the J gene lost 8 bases, with 8 bases spanning the gap. This CDR3 is 10 amino acids long. Germline CDR1 is SQVTM and CDR2 is ANQGSEA. Sequenced by immunoSEQ multiplex PCR; TCRdb stores in-frame clones only, minus some. The repertoire has roughly 19,000 clones, roughly nine tenths of them found once; the top ten carry about 4.5%. The time point here: cycle 4 day 1 (C4D1), after more than five weeks of nivolumab. Each of the patients experienced relapse following autologous stem cell transplantation, and their brentuximab vedotin exposure differed. Magnetic negative selection, applied to thawed PBMCs, was used to isolate the CD8+ T cells.

This TCR came from a human donor with classical Hodgkin lymphoma. This chain links TRBV29-1 with TRBJ1-2; the D is unclear. Sequencing was performed on CD8+ T cells from blood, taken before the fourth cycle of nivolumab. As DNA, the CDR3 is TGCAGCGTTGTGCATAACGGCTACACCTTC. Translation: CSVVHNGYTF. Full variable domain (remainder filled in from reference TRBV29-1 and TRBJ1-2): SAVISQKPSRDICQRGTSLTIQCQVDSQVTMMFWYRQQPGQSLTLIATANQGSEATYESGFVIDKFPISRPNLTFSTLTVSNMSPEDSSIYLCSVVHNGYTFGSGTRLTVV.